A selection of T cell receptor beta chains follows, all from one sample in a study of cytomegalovirus exposure and HLA in healthy donors. Profiling relied on immunoSEQ multiplex PCR, and the TCRdb table lists in-frame clones only, not all of them. The data contain roughly 190,000 clones, around 77% of them singletons. Sequenced: PBMCs. All receptors derive from a woman between 18 and 29 years old in good health and CMV-seronegative. CDR3s include the opening cysteine and the closing phenylalanine or tryptophan. Each record gives: J gene, D gene, clone size, V gene, CDR3 DNA, CDR3 protein. D genes are given only for firm matches. Clone sizes are given selectively: once, few, many, or a class where the clone is expanded.

>TRBJ1-1|-|-|TRBV7-9
TGTGCCAGCAGTCCTCGGACAGAGAACACTGAAGCTTTCTTT
CASSPRTENTEAFF
>TRBJ2-1|TRBD2|once|TRBV11-2
TGTGCCAGCAGCTCCCGGGGAGGGCGCGATGAGCAGTTCTTC
CASSSRGGRDEQFF
>TRBJ2-7|TRBD1|-|TRBV9
TGTGCCAGCAGCGCCAATATCCGGGACAGGCCTCTGGAGCAGTACTTC
CASSANIRDRPLEQYF
>TRBJ2-7|TRBD1|-|TRBV4-1
TGCGCCAGCAGCCAAGATTCCCGGACAGGGGACGAGCAGTACTTC
CASSQDSRTGDEQYF
>TRBJ1-5|-|-|TRBV2
TGTGCCAGCAGTACGGGAAATAGCAATCAGCCCCAGCATTTT
CASSTGNSNQPQHF
>TRBJ2-1|TRBD2|-|TRBV2
TGTGCCAGCACCCCCTCTAGCGGGGTACACAATGAGCAGTTCTTC
CASTPSSGVHNEQFF
>TRBJ1-5|-|few|TRBV7-2
TGTGCCAGCAGCTTTTTCGATCAGCCCCAGCATTTT
CASSFFDQPQHF
>TRBJ2-7|TRBD1|-|TRBV6-1
TGTGCCAGCAGACGGACAGGGAGCTTAATGGACGAGCAGTACTTC
CASRRTGSLMDEQYF
>TRBJ1-2|-|-|TRBV21-1
TGTGCCAGCAGCAAAGCGCGGGGGTATGGCTACACCTTC
CASSKARGYGYTF
>TRBJ1-5|TRBD1|-|TRBV19
TGTGCCAGTACCCCAGGGGACAGTGCAATCCAGCCCCAGCATTTT
CASTPGDSAIQPQHF
>TRBJ2-7|TRBD2|-|TRBV15
TGTGCCACCAGCCCGGGACTAGTCGGGGAGCAGTACTTC
CATSPGLVGEQYF
>TRBJ2-7|TRBD1|once|TRBV2
TGTGCCAGCAGAGCGGGACAGGGATTCTACGAGCAGTACTTC
CASRAGQGFYEQYF
>TRBJ1-2|TRBD1|-|TRBV27
TGTGCCAGCAGCCTATGGACAGGAGATAGTCAGAGCGGCTACACCTTC
CASSLWTGDSQSGYTF
>TRBJ2-1|-|-|TRBV19
TGTGCCAGTAGTCTCAACACAGCGGTCGGGAATGAGCAGTTCTTC
CASSLNTAVGNEQFF
>TRBJ1-5|-|-|TRBV7-6
TGTGCCAGCTCCCCCGGGGGTGGCAATCAGCCCCAGCATTTT
CASSPGGGNQPQHF
>TRBJ1-2|-|once|TRBV6-1
TGTGCCTCCACGTCCAGGGACTCGGGCGACTATGGCTACACCTTC
CASTSRDSGDYGYTF
>TRBJ2-2|TRBD1|-|TRBV5-1
TGCGCCAGCAGCTTGGACGGACAGGGAAGGACCACCGGGGAGCTGTTTTTT
CASSLDGQGRTTGELFF
>TRBJ2-7|TRBD2|-|TRBV27
TGTGCCAGCAGTAAGACTAGCGGGTACTACGAGCAGTACTTC
CASSKTSGYYEQYF
>TRBJ2-5|-|-|TRBV9
TGTGCCAGCAGCCCAGACTTGTGGGAGACCCAGTACTTC
CASSPDLWETQYF
>TRBJ2-3|-|-|TRBV6-5
TGTGCCAGCAGTTACTGGGGCTCCCACACAGATACGCAGTATTTT
CASSYWGSHTDTQYF
>TRBJ2-1|TRBD2|-|TRBV19
TGTGCCAGTAGTGGGAGACTAGCGGGCGGTAAGACTAGGGGGTACAATGAGCAGTTCTTC
CASSGRLAGGKTRGYNEQFF
>TRBJ1-6|-|-|TRBV14
TGTGCCAGCAGCCAATTACAGGCACCCCTCCACTTT
CASSQLQAPLHF
>TRBJ2-2|TRBD1|-|TRBV2
TGTGCCAGCAGGGGCTCCTTGGACAGGGGGGTCACCGGGGAGCTGTTTTTT
CASRGSLDRGVTGELFF
>TRBJ2-2|-|few|TRBV29-1
TGCAGCTACTCTGAGCGGGTCGAGGCCGGGGAGCTGTTTTTT
CSYSERVEAGELFF
>TRBJ2-5|-|-|TRBV9
TGTGCCAGCAGCGCGTCAAGGGGATCGCCCGAAGAGACCCAGTACTTC
CASSASRGSPEETQYF
>TRBJ2-1|-|once|TRBV27
TGTGCCAGCAGCTCTAGGCGTGCATGGGTCTTC
CASSSRRAWVF
>TRBJ2-1|-|-|TRBV7-9
TGTGCCAGCAAACAGTTGGGTGAGCAGTTCTTC
CASKQLGEQFF
>TRBJ1-1|-|few|TRBV29-1
TGCAGCGTCCGACAGGAGTTGAACACTGAAGCTTTCTTT
CSVRQELNTEAFF
>TRBJ2-2|-|-|TRBV9
TGTGCCAGCAGCGTAGTAGTTTTCGGGGAGCTGTTTTTT
CASSVVVFGELFF
>TRBJ1-5|-|-|TRBV15
TGTGCCACCAGCAGAGTAGGCAGGGTTTTGAACCAGCCCCAGCATTTT
CATSRVGRVLNQPQHF
>TRBJ2-1|-|-|TRBV9
TGTGCCAGCAGCGTAGAGAGGGTAACGGCCCACAATGAGCAGTTCTTC
CASSVERVTAHNEQFF
>TRBJ2-7|-|-|TRBV5-6
TGTGCCAGCAGCTCTTTGGCTCAGGCCTCCTACGAGCAGTACTTC
CASSSLAQASYEQYF
>TRBJ2-1|TRBD2|-|TRBV13
TGTGCCAGCAGCTTAGGCCCAGCGGGAAGCGCGGAGCAGTTCTTC
CASSLGPAGSAEQFF
>TRBJ1-1|-|-|TRBV27
TGTGCCAGCAGTTGGAACAGGGCGAACACTGAAGCTTTCTTT
CASSWNRANTEAFF
>TRBJ1-2|-|-|TRBV29-1
TGCAGCGTTGAAGGGCAGGGGAACTATGGCTACACCTTC
CSVEGQGNYGYTF
>TRBJ2-3|TRBD2|-|TRBV19
TGTGCCAGTAGAGGACTAGCGGGGGTGGGTACGCAGTATTTT
CASRGLAGVGTQYF
>TRBJ2-7|TRBD1|few|TRBV4-1
TGCGCCAGCAGCCTTCTACAGGGGACCCTCGGCTACGAGCAGTACTTC
CASSLLQGTLGYEQYF
>TRBJ1-4|-|few|TRBV6-5
TGTGCCAGCAGCTTCAGGGGATCGGGAGAAAAACTGTTTTTT
CASSFRGSGEKLFF
>TRBJ1-2|-|-|TRBV6-1
TGTGCCAGCGGAGACCCCTCCTATGGCTACACCTTC
CASGDPSYGYTF
>TRBJ2-2|TRBD2|few|TRBV27
TGTGCCAGCAGTCCTATAGCGGGGTCGAACACCGGGGAGCTGTTTTTT
CASSPIAGSNTGELFF
>TRBJ2-1|TRBD2|once|TRBV4-2
TGTGCCAGCAGCCAAGATTTCATGGGGACTAGCGGGTACAATGAGCAGTTCTTC
CASSQDFMGTSGYNEQFF